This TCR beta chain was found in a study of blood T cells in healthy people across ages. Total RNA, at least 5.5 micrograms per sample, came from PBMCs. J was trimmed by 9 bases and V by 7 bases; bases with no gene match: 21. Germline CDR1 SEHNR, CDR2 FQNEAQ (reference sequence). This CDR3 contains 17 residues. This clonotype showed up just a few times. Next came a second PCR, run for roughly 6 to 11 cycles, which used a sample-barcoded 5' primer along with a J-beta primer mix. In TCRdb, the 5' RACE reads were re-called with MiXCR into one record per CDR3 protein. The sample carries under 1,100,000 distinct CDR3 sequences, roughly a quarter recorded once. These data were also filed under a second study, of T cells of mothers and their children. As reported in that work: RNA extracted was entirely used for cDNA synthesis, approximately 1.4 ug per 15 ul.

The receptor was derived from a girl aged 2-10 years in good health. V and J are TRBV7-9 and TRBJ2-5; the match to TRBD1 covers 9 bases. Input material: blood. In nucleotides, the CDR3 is TGTGCCAGCACCCCCGGGACAGGGTTTTCTCGCCCGCCGGCCCAGTACTTC. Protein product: CASTPGTGFSRPPAQYF.